This T cell receptor (beta chain) is from a study of identical twins. This clonotype was recorded a few times. What it binds is not known. Study-level findings and limits: Low generation-probability sequences were in excess among twin-shared out-of-frame alpha sequences. Fewer insertions characterized abundant cord blood beta clonotypes, whereas memory repertoires showed none. It was cross-sectional statistical analysis, not following the same donors, that the conclusions relied on.

The germline gives CDR1 SGHKS, CDR2 YYEKEE (reference sequence). This CDR3 is built from 14 residues. V was shortened by 1 base and J by 3 bases, with 8 bases between the two germline ends. Everyone who gave samples was a healthy Caucasian. TCRdb analysed the 5' RACE reads with MiXCR anew, one entry per CDR3 protein. In the table there are approximately 220,000 distinct CDR3 sequences, about 7.5% of which are singletons. These sequences were also reported in another study, on yellow fever vaccine responses in identical twins.

Sequenced material: CD8+ T cells sorted from blood. V and J are TRBV5-5 and TRBJ2-1; D remains unclear. The clonotype originates from a woman aged 18-29 years in good health. The CDR3 region is CASSLFDGYNEQFF. DNA of the CDR3: TGTGCCAGCAGCTTGTTCGACGGCTACAATGAGCAGTTCTTC.